Listed below are T cell receptor beta chains from one sample, sequenced in a study of shared clonotypes between healthy human individuals. TCRdb's table, derived via immunoSEQ multiplex PCR, lists solely in-frame clones and lacks some. The sample contains some 1,100,000 clones, approximately 80% of which appear only once. Source material: memory CD4+ T cells from PBMCs. These receptors came from a man younger than 35 in good health. Some clones in this sample may be carry-over from other donors' samples. Both conserved end residues are part of each CDR3. D genes are given only for firm matches. Size tells how often a clone was seen (once, few, many) or the class of an expanded clone, and some rows leave it out.

TRBD2 TRBJ2-7 once TRBV4-2 CASSQVGDYTYEQYF TGTGCCAGCAGCCAAGTTGGGGACTATACCTACGAGCAGTACTTC
TRBD1 TRBJ2-1 - TRBV5-1 CASSPSGTGGYNEQFF TGCGCCAGCAGCCCCTCCGGGACAGGGGGGTACAATGAGCAGTTCTTC
TRBD1 TRBJ1-1 few TRBV27 CASSSFRDREAFF TGTGCCAGCAGTTCTTTCCGGGACAGGGAGGCTTTCTTT
TRBD1 TRBJ1-1 - TRBV11-1 CASSPRRDRGRGNTEAFF TGTGCCAGCAGCCCCAGGCGGGACAGGGGGCGTGGGAACACTGAAGCTTTCTTT
- TRBJ2-7 - TRBV6-6 CASSYPDGGDEQYF TGTGCCAGCAGTTACCCGGACGGGGGCGACGAGCAGTACTTC
- TRBJ2-3 - TRBV5-1 CASRRWLEDTQYF TGCGCCAGCAGGCGTTGGTTGGAGGATACGCAGTATTTT
- TRBJ2-7 - TRBV28 CASRNRGGAYEQYF TGTGCCAGCAGGAACAGGGGAGGGGCCTACGAGCAGTACTTC
TRBD1 TRBJ1-6 - TRBV7-2 CASSFTGGNSPLHF TGTGCCAGCAGCTTTACAGGGGGGAATTCACCCCTCCACTTT
- TRBJ2-7 many TRBV4-2 CASSQSLMDEQYF TGTGCCAGCAGCCAATCACTCATGGACGAGCAGTACTTC
- TRBJ2-2 - TRBV18 CASSPSRENTGELFF TGTGCCAGCTCACCAAGCCGGGAGAACACCGGGGAGCTGTTTTTT
- TRBJ2-1 - TRBV12-2 CASVGEQFF TGTGCCTCGGTGGGCGAGCAGTTCTTC
TRBD1 TRBJ1-2 - TRBV27 CASSRGGQGVRGYTF TGTGCCAGCAGTCGAGGAGGGCAGGGGGTTCGAGGCTACACCTTC
TRBD1 TRBJ2-5 - TRBV7-3 CASSPNRGETQYF TGTGCCAGCAGCCCGAACAGGGGGGAGACCCAGTACTTC
- TRBJ2-5 - TRBV5-6 CASSFDETQYF TGTGCCAGCAGCTTCGATGAGACCCAGTACTTC
- TRBJ2-7 - TRBV28 CASSLRGPEQYF TGTGCCAGCAGTTTAAGGGGCCCCGAGCAGTACTTC
- TRBJ2-1 - TRBV11-2 CASSLGLAEVNNEQFF TGTGCCAGCAGCTTAGGCCTGGCGGAGGTAAACAATGAGCAGTTCTTC
TRBD1 TRBJ2-2 - TRBV27 CASSIGTVNTGELFF TGTGCCAGCAGTATAGGGACAGTGAACACCGGGGAGCTGTTTTTT
- TRBJ2-5 - TRBV27 CASSLGAGGQETQYF TGTGCCAGCAGTTTGGGGGCTGGAGGCCAAGAGACCCAGTACTTC
- TRBJ1-3 - TRBV19 CASSDRSRNSGNTIYF TGTGCCAGTTCGGACAGAAGCAGAAACTCTGGAAACACCATATATTTT
TRBD1 TRBJ1-1 - TRBV4-1 CASSQPDRALGEAFF TGCGCCAGCAGCCAACCTGACAGGGCCCTTGGGGAAGCTTTCTTT
- TRBJ2-3 - TRBV28 CARRGDSTDTQYF TGTGCCCGCCGCGGGGACAGCACAGATACGCAGTATTTT
- TRBJ1-5 few TRBV28 CASSPAGDQPQHF TGTGCCAGCAGTCCCGCAGGGGATCAGCCCCAGCATTTT
- TRBJ1-2 - TRBV28 CASSSASPGSQGGYTF TGTGCCAGCAGTTCTGCCTCTCCGGGATCTCAGGGTGGCTACACCTTC
- TRBJ2-1 - TRBV27 CASSFQQPSEQFF TGTGCCAGCAGTTTTCAACAGCCAAGTGAGCAGTTCTTC
TRBD2 TRBJ2-2 - TRBV5-1 CASSLTGLAGERAGELFF TGCGCCAGCAGCTTGACGGGACTAGCGGGAGAGCGCGCCGGGGAGCTGTTTTTT